The rows below give T cell receptor beta chains drawn from one sample of a study of blood T cell repertoires in COVID-19. The method was immunoSEQ multiplex PCR; TCRdb's version includes in-frame clones alone and lacks a portion of them. The sample records some 200,000 clones, roughly 80% being singletons. Material for sequencing was peripheral blood. These receptors all stem from a woman aged 55-75 years who had recovered from COVID-19. Both conserved end residues are part of each CDR3. D genes are given only for firm matches. A clone size is listed for some rows: how often the clone was seen (once, few, many), or a class if it is expanded.

.	TRBV9	TRBJ2-2	.	TGTGCCAGCAGCTTCGCGGCGGGGGAGCTGTTTTTT	CASSFAAGELFF
TRBD1	TRBV24-1	TRBJ1-1	once	TGTGCCACCAGTGATTCCGGGACAGACGAAGCTTTCTTT	CATSDSGTDEAFF
.	TRBV15	TRBJ2-5	once	TGTGCCACCAGCAGAGTCGCCACGGGGGAGACCCAGTACTTC	CATSRVATGETQYF
.	TRBV10-3	TRBJ2-7	few	TGTGCCATCGACAACCCAGGGGGGCCGGAAGAGCAGTACTTC	CAIDNPGGPEEQYF
TRBD2	TRBV13	TRBJ2-7	.	TGTGCCAGCAGCCTTAGGACTAGCGGGGGCCTATACCCTTACGAGCAGTACTTC	CASSLRTSGGLYPYEQYF
TRBD1	TRBV24-1	TRBJ2-3	.	TGTGCCATTTCGGACAGGGCGACAGATACGCAGTATTTT	CAISDRATDTQYF
TRBD2	TRBV25-1	TRBJ2-7	.	TGTGCCAGCAGAAGTAGCGGGGCCACCTACGAGCAGTACTTC	CASRSSGATYEQYF
TRBD2	TRBV7-3	TRBJ2-3	once	TGTGCCAGCACCTCGGGACTATCCCTCACAGATACGCAGTATTTT	CASTSGLSLTDTQYF
TRBD1	TRBV2	TRBJ1-1	few	TGTGCCAGCAGTGAGCGCAGGGGGCGTTTGAACACTGAAGCTTTCTTT	CASSERRGRLNTEAFF
.	TRBV21-1	TRBJ1-5	.	TGTGCCAGCAGAAAATCCACCGCGAGGGGAGGAACGCAGCCCCAGCATTTT	CASRKSTARGGTQPQHF
.	TRBV5-8	TRBJ1-3	.	TGTGCCAGCAGCTTGGGCCTAGTCTCTGGAAACACCATATATTTT	CASSLGLVSGNTIYF
.	TRBV2	TRBJ2-2	few	TGTGCCAGCAAGATGGGTCAGGGCGGCACCGGGGAGCTGTTTTTT	CASKMGQGGTGELFF
TRBD1	TRBV9	TRBJ2-6	.	TGTGCCAGCAGCGCGACAGGGTACGGCGGGGCCAACGTCCTGACTTTC	CASSATGYGGANVLTF
.	TRBV5-1	TRBJ2-3	.	TGCGCCAGCAGCTTCGGGACATCTACCACAGATACGCAGTATTTT	CASSFGTSTTDTQYF
.	TRBV14	TRBJ2-5	once	TGTGCCAGCAGTCTTGACAGGTACCAAGAGACCCAGTACTTC	CASSLDRYQETQYF
TRBD1	TRBV5-4	TRBJ1-2	.	TGTGCCAGCAGCTCTCAGGGGGATGGCTACACCTTC	CASSSQGDGYTF
TRBD1	TRBV6-6	TRBJ1-2	.	TGTGCCAGCAGGGACAGGGATTCCTACACCTTC	CASRDRDSYTF
TRBD1	TRBV3-1/TRBV3-2	TRBJ2-6	.	TGTGCCAGCAGCCGCCATCGACAGGGGGCCGGTGGGGCCAACGTCCTGACTTTC	CASSRHRQGAGGANVLTF
TRBD1	TRBV9	TRBJ2-2	.	TGTGCCAGCAGCAGACAGGGGGTGAGCACCGGGGAGCTGTTTTTT	CASSRQGVSTGELFF
.	TRBV11-3	TRBJ2-3	once	TGTGCCAGCAGCTTAGGGGTAGCCGGCACAGATACGCAGTATTTT	CASSLGVAGTDTQYF
.	TRBV6-5	TRBJ2-7	.	TGTGCCAGCACAAGGGGCCGCCCCTACGAGCAGTACTTC	CASTRGRPYEQYF
TRBD2	TRBV20-1	TRBJ2-3	.	TGCAGTGCTAGTCCTAGCGGGGACACAGATACGCAGTATTTT	CSASPSGDTDTQYF
.	TRBV6-5	TRBJ2-7	.	TGTGCCAGCAGCTATGGGGGGACCTACGAGCAGTACTTC	CASSYGGTYEQYF
TRBD2	TRBV18	TRBJ2-5	.	TGTGCCAGCTCACCACCGTCACTAGCGGGAGAGACCCAGTACTTC	CASSPPSLAGETQYF
TRBD1	TRBV7-2	TRBJ1-6	.	TGTGCCAGCAGCTCACAGGGGGCAAGGAGTTCACCCCTCCACTTT	CASSSQGARSSPLHF
.	TRBV30	TRBJ2-2	few	TGTGCCTGGAGTTTTATAGGGGGGGCCAAGGCCGGGGAGCTGTTTTTT	CAWSFIGGAKAGELFF
TRBD2	TRBV24-1	TRBJ2-1	.	TGTGCCACCAGTGATCGGACTAGCTCCTACAATGAGCAGTTCTTC	CATSDRTSSYNEQFF
TRBD1	TRBV5-1	TRBJ1-2	.	TGCGCCAGCAGCTTGGTTCCGGGGACAGGGGATGGGGCTTTGGATGGCTACACCTTC	CASSLVPGTGDGALDGYTF
.	TRBV5-6	TRBJ2-7	.	TGTGCCAGCAGCCCGTCTGGGGGGTTCAACGAGCAGTACTTC	CASSPSGGFNEQYF
TRBD2	TRBV11-2	TRBJ2-1	once	TGTGCCAGCAGCTTAGATCTAGCGGGGGGCAATGAGCAGTTCTTC	CASSLDLAGGNEQFF
.	TRBV18	TRBJ2-2	.	TGTGCCAGCTCACCACCCAGGGGCCGGGAGCTGTTTTTT	CASSPPRGRELFF
.	TRBV10-3	TRBJ2-2	.	TGTGCCTCCAGGGGTCTAGCAGACACCGGGGAGCTGTTTTTT	CASRGLADTGELFF
.	TRBV27	TRBJ2-3	.	TGTGCCAGCAGTACCCCTAGGAATACGCAGTATTTT	CASSTPRNTQYF
.	TRBV2	TRBJ1-1	.	TGTGCCAGCAGCGTACTTCGACAGGCCACTGAAGCTTTCTTT	CASSVLRQATEAFF
TRBD2	TRBV29-1	TRBJ2-7	.	TGCAGCGCCCGATCAGGACTAGCGGAGTCCTACGAGCAGTACTTC	CSARSGLAESYEQYF
TRBD1	TRBV6-1	TRBJ2-1	.	TGTGCCAGCAGTGCCCAGGGGGCTAGCCTTTGGAATGAGCAGTTCTTC	CASSAQGASLWNEQFF
.	TRBV5-1	TRBJ1-4	.	TGCGCCAGCAGCTTGAACACGCCGGGTGAAAAACTGTTTTTT	CASSLNTPGEKLFF
TRBD2	TRBV19	TRBJ2-4	.	TGTGCCAGTAGTATAGATCCTCTACTGACTAGCGGGGGCAAAAACATTCAGTACTTC	CASSIDPLLTSGGKNIQYF
TRBD1	TRBV30	TRBJ1-2	few	TGTGCCTGGAGTCTTACAGGGGGTGGCTACACCTTC	CAWSLTGGGYTF
.	TRBV5-4	TRBJ2-5	.	TGTGCCAGCAGCTCCCCAATGGGGCATGAGACCCAGTACTTC	CASSSPMGHETQYF
.	TRBV6-5	TRBJ1-3	.	TGTGCCAGCAGTATACACCCCTCTGGAAACACCATATATTTT	CASSIHPSGNTIYF
TRBD1	TRBV5-6	TRBJ1-6	medium-sized	TGTGCCAGCAGCTTTCCCAGGGGGGAATCACCCCTCCACTTT	CASSFPRGESPLHF
.	TRBV6-6	TRBJ1-3	once	TGTGCCAGCAGTTTTACTCAGGGGATAGCTGGAAACACCATATATTTT	CASSFTQGIAGNTIYF
TRBD1	TRBV6-5	TRBJ1-2	once	TGTGCCAGCAGGAGGCTAGGACAGGGGATCTATGGCTACACCTTC	CASRRLGQGIYGYTF
.	TRBV7-3	TRBJ1-2	many	TGTGCCAGCAGCTTAAGTGGGGGCAAAGGCTACACCTTC	CASSLSGGKGYTF
TRBD1	TRBV12-5	TRBJ2-3	.	TGTGCTAGTGACGCAGGGGGAGCCTTACCTACTAGCACAGATACGCAGTATTTT	CASDAGGALPTSTDTQYF
.	TRBV6-2/TRBV6-3	TRBJ2-3	once	TGTGCCAGCAGTTTCGGGGGAACCACAGATACGCAGTATTTT	CASSFGGTTDTQYF
.	TRBV4-2	TRBJ2-4	.	TGTGCCAGCAGCCAAGGTCATGACATTCAGTACTTC	CASSQGHDIQYF
TRBD1	TRBV19	TRBJ1-3	.	TGTGCCAGTAGTATCGAACAGGGGTTTGGAAACACCATATATTTT	CASSIEQGFGNTIYF
.	TRBV6-5	TRBJ1-5	.	TGTGCCAGCCAATCAAATCAGCCCCAGCATTTT	CASQSNQPQHF
.	TRBV9	TRBJ1-2	.	TGTGCCAGCAGCCCCGGGGGAGGCGACTATGGCTACACCTTC	CASSPGGGDYGYTF
TRBD2	TRBV18	TRBJ2-7	.	TGTGCCAGCTCCCCCCCGACTAGCGGGGGGGCCGTATTGTACGAGCAGTACTTC	CASSPPTSGGAVLYEQYF
TRBD2	TRBV2	TRBJ2-2	.	TGTGCCAGCAGTGAAAGGACTAGCGGATACACCGGGGAGCTGTTTTTT	CASSERTSGYTGELFF
TRBD1	TRBV7-2	TRBJ1-1	.	TGTGCCAGCAGCTCAACAGGGGGCGGCACTGAAGCTTTCTTT	CASSSTGGGTEAFF
.	TRBV21-1	TRBJ1-6	.	TGTGCCAGCAGCCCGCAGGGGGCGAGATCCTATAATTCACCCCTCCACTTT	CASSPQGARSYNSPLHF
TRBD1	TRBV16	TRBJ1-2	.	TGTGCCAGCAGCCAAAATGGACAGGGGGCTTATGGCTACACCTTC	CASSQNGQGAYGYTF